The clone carrying this T cell receptor beta chain was seen ten or more times. Antigen: not known. Amplification of TCR beta CDR3 regions used RNA as the template. During a first-round RT-PCR of the TCR CDR3, the HTBI primer set was used. TCRdb re-called the multiplex PCR reads through MiXCR, storing one row per CDR3 protein. The data show under 750,000 distinct CDR3 sequences, about 19% seen once. These data belong to a study of T cells in Graves' hyperthyroidism and ophthalmopathy. Newly diagnosed hyperthyroidism patients aged 18 to 65 years had disease lasting under 2 months. In making diagnoses, clinical symptoms, serum thyroxine and TRAb, thyroid ultrasound and orbital computed tomography were all used. Sampled blood dates from first hyperthyroidism diagnosis, and it precedes any ophthalmopathy symptoms. The CDR3 is 13 residues long. V was trimmed by 4 bases and J by 3 bases, leaving 9 bases between them. In germline, CDR1 is SGHTA, CDR2 FQGTGA.

Findings of the study overall: Expanded thyroid clonotypes (above 0.001) were mostly also found in blood.

Material for sequencing was blood. The TCR was taken from a woman between 50 and 59 years old with Graves' hyperthyroidism that later progressed to Graves' ophthalmopathy. The chain couples TRBV7-3 to TRBJ2-5, with unresolved D. This CDR3 reads CASSSPEEETQYF. The CDR3 region has the DNA TGTGCCAGCAGCTCCCCAGAGGAAGAGACCCAGTACTTC.